This TCR beta chain was identified in a study of blood T cell repertoires in COVID-19. Study context: PBMCs, B-cell-depleted T cells, or T cells provided the cDNA or gDNA that made up the material.

Here immunoSEQ multiplex PCR was the method, and the copy in TCRdb shows in-frame clones only, minus some. The sample contains almost 350,000 clones, about nine tenths of which appear only once. Exposed study participants had met a COVID-19 case within 2 weeks before entry. The sequenced sample consisted of PBMCs or T cells enriched from blood (not recorded which). The clonotype comes from a woman aged 25 to 39 who had been exposed to COVID-19.

CDR3 nucleotides: TGCAGTGCTAGTTCGCGGGCCGATACGCAGTATTTT. Translation: CSASSRADTQYF. The chain combines TRBV20-1 with TRBJ2-3; weak D call: TRBD2 (5 bases). Trimming shortened V by 3 bases and J by 6 bases, and 10 bases separated the two germline ends. The CDR3 has 12 amino acids. From germline, CDR1 is DFQATT and CDR2 SNEGSKA (reference sequence).